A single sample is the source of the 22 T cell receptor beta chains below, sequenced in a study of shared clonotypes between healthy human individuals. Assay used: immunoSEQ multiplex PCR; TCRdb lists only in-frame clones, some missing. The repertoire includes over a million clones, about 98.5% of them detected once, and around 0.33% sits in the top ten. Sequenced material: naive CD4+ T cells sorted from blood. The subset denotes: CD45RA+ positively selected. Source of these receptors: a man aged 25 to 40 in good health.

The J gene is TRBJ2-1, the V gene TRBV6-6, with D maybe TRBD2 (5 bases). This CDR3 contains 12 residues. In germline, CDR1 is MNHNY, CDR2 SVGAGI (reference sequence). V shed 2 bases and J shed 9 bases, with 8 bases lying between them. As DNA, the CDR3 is TGTGCCAGCAGTTACGGCCGGGGTGAGCAGTTCTTC. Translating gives CASSYGRGEQFF.

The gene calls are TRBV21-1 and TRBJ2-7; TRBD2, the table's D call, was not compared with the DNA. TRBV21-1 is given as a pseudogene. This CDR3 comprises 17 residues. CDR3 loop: CASSKRGRTASSYEQYF. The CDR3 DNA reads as TGTGCCAGCAGCAAACGGGGTAGGACGGCGAGCTCCTACGAGCAGTACTTC.

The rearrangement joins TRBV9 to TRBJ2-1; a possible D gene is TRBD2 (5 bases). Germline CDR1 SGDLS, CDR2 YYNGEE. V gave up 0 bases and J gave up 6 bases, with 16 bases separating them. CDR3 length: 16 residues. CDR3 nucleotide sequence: TGTGCCAGCAGCGTAGCTGTTCCCAGGCGGGCCAATGAGCAGTTCTTC. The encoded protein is CASSVAVPRRANEQFF.

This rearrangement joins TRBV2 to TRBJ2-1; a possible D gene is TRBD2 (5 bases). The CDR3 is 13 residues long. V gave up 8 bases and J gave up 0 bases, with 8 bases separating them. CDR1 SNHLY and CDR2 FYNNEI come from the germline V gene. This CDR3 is CASVGSSYNEQFF. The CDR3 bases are TGTGCCAGCGTAGGGAGCTCCTACAATGAGCAGTTCTTC.

CDR3 sequence (DNA): TGTGCCATCAGTCCAGGGACTCCTCCTGACAATGAGCAGTTCTTC. Translated: CAISPGTPPDNEQFF. The V and J genes are TRBV10-3 and TRBJ2-1; possibly TRBD2 for D (6 bases). The CDR3 runs to 15 residues. The germline V and J ends were trimmed by 5 bases and 5 bases, with 16 bases remaining between them. The germline V gene has CDR1 ENHRY and CDR2 SYGVKD.

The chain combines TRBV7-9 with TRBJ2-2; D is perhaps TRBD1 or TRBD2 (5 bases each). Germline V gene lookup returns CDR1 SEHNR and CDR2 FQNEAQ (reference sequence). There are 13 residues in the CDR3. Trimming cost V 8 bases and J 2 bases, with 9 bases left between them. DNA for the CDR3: TGTGCCAGCGGGGGACCTAACACCGGGGAGCTGTTTTTT. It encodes CASGGPNTGELFF. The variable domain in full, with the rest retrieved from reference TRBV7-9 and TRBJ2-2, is DTGVSQNPRHKITKRGQNVTFRCDPISEHNRLYWYRQTLGQGPEFLTYFQNEAQLEKSRLLSDRFSAERPKGSFSTLEIQRTEQGDSAMYLCASGGPNTGELFFGEGSRLTVL.

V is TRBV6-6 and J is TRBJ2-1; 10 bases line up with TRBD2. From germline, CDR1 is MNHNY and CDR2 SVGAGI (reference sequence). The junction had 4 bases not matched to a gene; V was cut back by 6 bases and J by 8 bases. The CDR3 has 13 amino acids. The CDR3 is CASRAGGADEQFF. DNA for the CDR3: TGTGCCAGCAGAGCGGGAGGGGCGGATGAGCAGTTCTTC.

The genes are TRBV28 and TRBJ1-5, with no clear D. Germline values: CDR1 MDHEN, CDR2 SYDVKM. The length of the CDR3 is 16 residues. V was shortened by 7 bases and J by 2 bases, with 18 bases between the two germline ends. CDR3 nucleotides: TGTGCCAGCATTGCCCTCGGTTCGGGCGGCAATCAGCCCCAGCATTTT. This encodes CASIALGSGGNQPQHF.

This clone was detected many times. CDR3 nucleotide sequence: TGTGCCAGCTCACCTAATACAGCCACCGGGGAGCTGTTTTTT. Translated, it gives CASSPNTATGELFF. The chain couples TRBV18 to TRBJ2-2; D unclear. Germline assignment: CDR1 KGHSH and CDR2 LQKENI. The CDR3 is 14 amino acids. V was trimmed by 3 bases and J by 4 bases, leaving 9 bases between them.

The CDR3 DNA sequence: TGTGCCAGCAGCTCCCGTAATTGGTATGGCTACACCTTC. Translating gives CASSSRNWYGYTF. The rearrangement uses TRBV7-2 and TRBJ1-2; D remains unclear. CDR1 is SGHTA, CDR2 FQGNSA, per germline. CDR3 size: 13 residues. V shed 4 bases and J shed 5 bases, with 11 bases lying between them.

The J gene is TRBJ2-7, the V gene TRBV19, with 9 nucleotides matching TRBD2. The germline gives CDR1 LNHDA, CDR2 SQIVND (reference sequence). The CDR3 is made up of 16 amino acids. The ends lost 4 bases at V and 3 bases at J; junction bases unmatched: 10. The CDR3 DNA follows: TGTGCCAGTAGTAAGGTAGCGGGAGCGAACGGCTACGAGCAGTACTTC. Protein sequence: CASSKVAGANGYEQYF.

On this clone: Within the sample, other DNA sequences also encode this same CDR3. The CDR3 coding sequence is TGCGCCAGCAGCTTGGACGGAAACTCTGGAAACACCATATATTTT. Its translation is CASSLDGNSGNTIYF. The V gene is TRBV5-1, the J gene TRBJ1-3; no firm D call. Per the germline V gene, CDR1 is SGHRS and CDR2 is YFSETQ. The CDR3 runs 15 residues. V gave up 0 bases and J gave up 0 bases, with 7 bases separating them.

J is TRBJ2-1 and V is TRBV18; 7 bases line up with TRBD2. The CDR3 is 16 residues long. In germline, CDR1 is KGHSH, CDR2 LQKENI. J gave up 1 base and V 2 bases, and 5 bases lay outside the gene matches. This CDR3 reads CASSPIAGLSYNEQFF. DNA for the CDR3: TGTGCCAGCTCACCAATTGCGGGACTATCCTACAATGAGCAGTTCTTC.

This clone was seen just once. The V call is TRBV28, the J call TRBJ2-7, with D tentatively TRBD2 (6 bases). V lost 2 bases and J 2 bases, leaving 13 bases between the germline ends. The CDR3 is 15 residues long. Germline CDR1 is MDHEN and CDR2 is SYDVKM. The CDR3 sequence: CASSLMGGPTYEQYF. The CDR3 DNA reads TGTGCCAGCAGTTTAATGGGAGGTCCTACCTACGAGCAGTACTTC.

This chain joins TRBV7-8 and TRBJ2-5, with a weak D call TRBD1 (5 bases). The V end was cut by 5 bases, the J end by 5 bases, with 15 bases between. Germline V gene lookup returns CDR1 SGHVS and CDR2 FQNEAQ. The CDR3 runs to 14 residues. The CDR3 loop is CASSNPGMMETQYF. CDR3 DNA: TGTGCCAGCAGCAATCCAGGGATGATGGAGACCCAGTACTTC. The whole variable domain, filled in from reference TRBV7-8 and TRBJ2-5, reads GAGVSQSPRYKVAKRGQDVALRCDPISGHVSLFWYQQALGQGPEFLTYFQNEAQLDKSGLPSDRFFAERPEGSVSTLKIQRTQQEDSAVYLCASSNPGMMETQYFGPGTRLLVL.

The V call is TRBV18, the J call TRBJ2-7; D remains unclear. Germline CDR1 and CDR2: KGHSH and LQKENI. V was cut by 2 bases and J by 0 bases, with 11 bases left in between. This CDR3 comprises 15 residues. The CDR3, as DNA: TGTGCCAGCTCACCAGCACAACTCCTCTCCTACGAGCAGTACTTC. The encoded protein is CASSPAQLLSYEQYF.

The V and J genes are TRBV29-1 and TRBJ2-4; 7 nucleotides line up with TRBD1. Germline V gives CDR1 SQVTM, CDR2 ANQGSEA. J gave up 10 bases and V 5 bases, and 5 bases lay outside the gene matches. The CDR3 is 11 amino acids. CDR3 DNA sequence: TGCAGCGTTCGGGACAGCCAGATTCAGTACTTC. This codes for CSVRDSQIQYF.

CDR3 nucleotides: TGTGCCAGCAGTTTCTCGTATCCAGATACGCAGTATTTT. Translation gives CASSFSYPDTQYF. The chain recombines TRBV2 with TRBJ2-3; D unresolved. Germline V gene data show CDR1 as SNHLY and CDR2 as FYNNEI. V lost 5 bases, J lost 4 bases, and 10 bases lay in between. The CDR3 has 13 amino acids.

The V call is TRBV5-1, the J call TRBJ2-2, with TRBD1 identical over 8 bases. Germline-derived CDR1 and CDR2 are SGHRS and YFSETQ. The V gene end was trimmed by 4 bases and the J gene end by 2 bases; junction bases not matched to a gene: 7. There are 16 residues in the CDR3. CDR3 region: CASSGGQGFNTGELFF. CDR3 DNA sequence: TGCGCCAGCAGCGGCGGACAGGGATTCAACACCGGGGAGCTGTTTTTT.

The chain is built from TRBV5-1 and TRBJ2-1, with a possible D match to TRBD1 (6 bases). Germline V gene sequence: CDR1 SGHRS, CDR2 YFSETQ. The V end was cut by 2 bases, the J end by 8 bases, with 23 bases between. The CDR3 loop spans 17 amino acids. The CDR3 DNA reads TGCGCCAGCAGCTTAGAGCAGGGGCTTATCGCTATCGATGAGCAGTTCTTC. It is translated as CASSLEQGLIAIDEQFF.

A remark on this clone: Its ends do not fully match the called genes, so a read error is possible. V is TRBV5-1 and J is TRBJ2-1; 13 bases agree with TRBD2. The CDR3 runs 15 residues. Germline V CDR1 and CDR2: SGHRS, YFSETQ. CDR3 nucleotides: TGCTCCAGCAGCTCGACTAGCGGGAGGTTTGATGAGCAGTTCTTC. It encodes CSSSSTSGRFDEQFF.

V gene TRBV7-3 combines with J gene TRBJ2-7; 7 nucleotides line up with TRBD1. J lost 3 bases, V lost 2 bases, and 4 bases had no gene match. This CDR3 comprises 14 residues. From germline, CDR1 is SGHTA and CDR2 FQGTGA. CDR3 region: CASSLVPGGYEQYF. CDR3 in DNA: TGTGCCAGCAGCTTAGTCCCAGGGGGCTACGAGCAGTACTTC. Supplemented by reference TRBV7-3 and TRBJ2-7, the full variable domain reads GAGVSQTPSNKVTEKGKYVELRCDPISGHTALYWYRQSLGQGPEFLIYFQGTGAADDSGLPNDRFFAVRPEGSVSTLKIQRTERGDSAVYLCASSLVPGGYEQYFGPGTRLTVT.